This passage covers 14 T cell receptor beta chains from one sample sequenced in a study of cytomegalovirus exposure and HLA in healthy donors. The PCR contained 60 Vbeta and 13 Jbeta primers. Using immunoSEQ multiplex PCR, the repertoire was profiled, and TCRdb retains in-frame clones only, with some absent. The profile shows some 97,000 clones, more than 65% of them singletons. The specimen was PBMCs. These receptors were obtained from a woman in her 50s in good health and CMV-seropositive.

The gene calls are TRBV4-1 and TRBJ2-5, with a possible D match to TRBD1 (5 bases). The germline V gene has CDR1 MGHRA and CDR2 YSYEKL. V lost 4 bases to trimming and J lost 2 bases, with 17 bases between them. CDR3 length equals 16 residues. The CDR3 bases are TGCGCCAGCAGCCTCAGCTTTAGACAGTCACAAGAGACCCAGTACTTC. It translates to CASSLSFRQSQETQYF.

The rearrangement joins TRBV7-9 to TRBJ2-2; D gene unclear. The CDR3 has 13 amino acids. Germline V gene lookup returns CDR1 SEHNR and CDR2 FQNEAQ (reference sequence). The V end lost 7 bases, the J end lost 3 bases, and 9 bases lay between the germline ends. CDR3 sequence reads: CASTPLDTGELFF. In DNA, the CDR3 is TGTGCCAGCACCCCCCTCGACACCGGGGAGCTGTTTTTT.

The chain recombines TRBV19 with TRBJ2-7; no clear D gene. The CDR3 has 14 amino acids. Deletions cut 2 bases from V and 3 bases from J, with 11 bases between. Germline assignment: CDR1 LNHDA and CDR2 SQIVND (reference sequence). CDR3 loop: CASSITQTSYEQYF. CDR3 sequence (DNA): TGTGCCAGTAGTATAACCCAGACAAGCTACGAGCAGTACTTC.

This clone showed up just once. This CDR3 is CATLDSHSNQPQHF. Here the CDR3 DNA reads TGTGCCACTCTCGACAGCCATAGCAATCAGCCCCAGCATTTT. The chain employs TRBV19 and TRBJ1-5; possible D gene TRBD1, 5 bases. Germline assignment: CDR1 LNHDA and CDR2 SQIVND (reference sequence). Between the trimmed V and J ends, which lost 10 bases and 0 bases, there was a span of 13 bases. The CDR3 length is 14 residues.

The CDR3 coding sequence is TGTGCCAGCAGCCAAGATGAGACTAGCAGGAGTCAAGAGACCCAGTACTTC. Protein: CASSQDETSRSQETQYF. This chain joins TRBV4-2 and TRBJ2-5; 7 bases are shared with TRBD2. This CDR3 has 17 amino acids. Trimming at V came to 0 bases and at J to 2 bases, leaving 9 bases not matched to a gene. CDR1 LGHNA and CDR2 YNFKEQ come from the germline V gene.

The V gene is TRBV19, the J gene TRBJ2-1, with 13 bases identical to TRBD2. Germline V gene lookup returns CDR1 LNHDA and CDR2 SQIVND (reference sequence). Unmatched junction bases numbered 3, after V lost 7 bases and J lost 9 bases. The CDR3 is made up of 13 amino acids. The CDR3 region is CASMGLAGSEQFF. As DNA, the CDR3 is TGTGCCAGTATGGGACTAGCGGGGAGTGAGCAGTTCTTC.

The V and J genes are TRBV10-3 and TRBJ2-7; TRBD2 agrees at 14 bases. The CDR3 totals 15 residues. J gave up 4 bases and V 6 bases, and 5 bases lay outside the gene matches. The germline gives CDR1 ENHRY, CDR2 SYGVKD. The CDR3 bases are TGTGCCATCAGGGGGACTAGCGGGGGCGATTACGAGCAGTACTTC. Its protein product is CAIRGTSGGDYEQYF.

The chain is built from TRBV9 and TRBJ2-1; D perhaps matches TRBD2 (6 bases). The CDR3 sequence is 15 residues long. The V and J ends lost 2 bases and 8 bases respectively, with 17 bases between them. Germline V lookup: CDR1 SGDLS, CDR2 YYNGEE. CDR3 protein: CASSVGTPSTDEQFF. Here the CDR3 DNA reads TGTGCCAGCAGCGTCGGGACTCCCAGCACCGATGAGCAGTTCTTC.

This clone has just one count. The rearrangement uses TRBV7-9 and TRBJ2-3, with 7 positions matching TRBD1. Germline values: CDR1 SEHNR, CDR2 FQNEAQ (reference sequence). The junction had 4 bases not matched to a gene; V was cut back by 2 bases and J by 5 bases. CDR3 length: 14 amino acids. Here the CDR3 reads CASSLMGQRDTQYF. CDR3 sequence (DNA): TGTGCCAGCAGCTTAATGGGACAGAGAGATACGCAGTATTTT.

Only one count was recorded for this clone. The chain uses TRBV19 and TRBJ1-2; maybe TRBD1 (6 bases). Germline V lookup: CDR1 LNHDA, CDR2 SQIVND (reference sequence). Trimming left V 4 bases short and J 0 bases short, with 9 bases between. This CDR3 spans 14 amino acids. For the CDR3, the DNA is TGTGCCAGTAGTAGGACAGAATCTAACTATGGCTACACCTTC. Protein sequence: CASSRTESNYGYTF.

This sequence joins TRBV11-2 and TRBJ2-1, with no clear D. V lost 1 base and J 7 bases, leaving 11 bases between the germline ends. This CDR3 comprises 14 residues. Per germline, CDR1 SGHAT and CDR2 FQNNGV. The CDR3 protein is CASSLVAQPNEQFF. CDR3 in DNA: TGTGCCAGCAGCTTAGTCGCGCAACCTAATGAGCAGTTCTTC.

The V and J genes are TRBV5-8 and TRBJ1-1, with no clear D. Trimming pared 5 bases from V and 0 bases from J, leaving 14 bases between. This CDR3 has 15 residues. The germline gives CDR1 SGHTS, CDR2 YDEGEE. The CDR3 region is CASRSNEQMNTEAFF. In nucleotides, the CDR3 is TGTGCCAGCAGAAGTAACGAACAGATGAACACTGAAGCTTTCTTT. Using reference TRBV5-8 and TRBJ1-1 for the parts outside the CDR3, the full variable domain is EAGVTQSPTHLIKTRGQQATLRCSPISGHTSVYWYQQALGLGLQFLLWYDEGEERNRGNFPPRFSGRQFPNYSSELNVNALELEDSALYLCASRSNEQMNTEAFFGQGTRLTVV.

The chain is built from TRBV29-1 and TRBJ1-5; possibly TRBD1 for D (6 bases). The germline V gene encodes CDR1 SQVTM and CDR2 ANQGSEA. There are 16 residues in the CDR3. The V and J ends lost 4 bases and 7 bases respectively, with 23 bases between them. The CDR3 coding sequence is TGCAGCGTTGTAGGGGGTCCGGGCGGGGGTGGGCAGCCCCAGCATTTT. As protein: CSVVGGPGGGGQPQHF.

This clone was counted once. This chain links TRBV5-1 with TRBJ2-1, with D possibly matching TRBD1 (6 bases). CDR1 is SGHRS, CDR2 YFSETQ, per germline. The CDR3 runs to 15 residues. V was clipped by 6 bases and J by 0 bases, with 13 bases between them. CDR3 region: CASTPSTGSYNEQFF. The CDR3 DNA reads TGCGCCAGCACACCCTCGACAGGCTCCTACAATGAGCAGTTCTTC. The full variable domain, with the rest looked up from reference TRBV5-1 and TRBJ2-1, is KAGVTQTPRYLIKTRGQQVTLSCSPISGHRSVSWYQQTPGQGLQFLFEYFSETQRNKGNFPGRFSGRQFSNSRSEMNVSTLELGDSALYLCASTPSTGSYNEQFFGPGTRLTVL.